One sample yielded the 30 T cell receptor beta chains listed below, sequenced in a study of shared clonotypes between healthy human individuals. Libraries were prepared by immunoSEQ multiplex PCR; TCRdb keeps only in-frame clonotypes and omits some of them. The sample contains just over 2,000,000 clones, approximately 95% of which appear only once. Specimen: naive CD4+ T cells sorted from blood. Indicated subset: CD45RA+ positively selected. The receptors were gathered from a man between 18 and 29 years old in good health.

The chain recombines TRBV5-1 with TRBJ2-3; D is uncertain. V lost 7 bases, J lost 0 bases, and 15 bases lay in between. The CDR3 runs to 15 residues. Germline loops: CDR1 SGHRS, CDR2 YFSETQ. Written as DNA, the CDR3 is TGCGCCAGCGCCGAGGTTGGCGACAGCACAGATACGCAGTATTTT. It translates to CASAEVGDSTDTQYF.

This sequence joins TRBV18 and TRBJ2-1; D perhaps matches TRBD2 (6 bases). Per the germline V gene, CDR1 is KGHSH and CDR2 is LQKENI. The CDR3 consists of 14 residues. Trimming pared 6 bases from V and 6 bases from J, leaving 15 bases between. The CDR3 here is CASSPGDFANEQFF. CDR3 DNA sequence: TGTGCCAGCTCTCCGGGAGACTTCGCCAATGAGCAGTTCTTC.

The chain employs TRBV9 and TRBJ2-7; 8 nucleotides line up with TRBD2. In germline, CDR1 is SGDLS, CDR2 YYNGEE. The V and J ends lost 0 bases and 3 bases, in that order; junction bases with no gene match: 8. The CDR3 contains 16 residues. The CDR3 sequence is CASSVGSLAGVYEQYF. DNA of the CDR3: TGTGCCAGCAGCGTAGGCTCTCTAGCGGGCGTCTACGAGCAGTACTTC.

The CDR3 spells CASSFWTGGITGELFF. DNA of the CDR3: TGTGCCAGCAGCTTCTGGACAGGGGGTATCACCGGGGAGCTGTTTTTT. The V call is TRBV5-4, the J call TRBJ2-2; 10 bases line up with TRBD1. Trimming took 2 bases from V and 4 from J; bases not matched to a gene: 5. This CDR3 spans 16 amino acids. Per the germline V gene, CDR1 is SGHNT and CDR2 is YYREEE (reference sequence).

The V gene is TRBV30, the J gene TRBJ1-6, with D unclear. CDR3 size: 16 residues. CDR1 is GTSNPN and CDR2 is SVGIG in the germline V gene (reference sequence). Trimming removed 2 bases from V and 2 bases from J, with 13 bases in between. CDR3 nucleotides: TGTGCCTGGAGTCCTGGGGATAGCACCTATAATTCACCCCTCCACTTT. Amino acid sequence: CAWSPGDSTYNSPLHF.

The V call is TRBV20-1, the J call TRBJ1-2; D unclear. Germline V gene sequence: CDR1 DFQATT, CDR2 SNEGSKA (reference sequence). Trimming removed 4 bases at V and 6 bases at J, with 9 bases between. This CDR3 contains 11 residues. CDR3 sequence (DNA): TGCAGTGCTACCCCCGGCAATGGCTACACCTTC. Translated, it gives CSATPGNGYTF.

The genes are TRBV5-1 and TRBJ1-5, with 7 bases identical to TRBD1. V lost 4 bases to trimming and J lost 7 bases; unmatched junction nucleotides: 11. Germline assignment: CDR1 SGHRS and CDR2 YFSETQ. This CDR3 has 15 amino acids. CDR3: CASSPGQAGGQPQHF. CDR3 sequence (DNA): TGCGCCAGCAGCCCCGGACAGGCAGGAGGGCAGCCCCAGCATTTT.

V is TRBV5-1 and J is TRBJ2-3, with 7 positions matching TRBD1. The CDR3 is 15 residues long. CDR1 and CDR2 (germline): SGHRS, YFSETQ. The V and J ends lost 4 bases and 0 bases, in that order; junction bases with no gene match: 5. The CDR3 DNA is TGCGCCAGCAGCATTGAAGGGGGCAGCACAGATACGCAGTATTTT. Protein product: CASSIEGGSTDTQYF.

This rearrangement joins TRBV4-3 to TRBJ2-7; 10 positions agree with TRBD1. In germline, CDR1 is LGHNA, CDR2 YSLEER. This CDR3 is 16 amino acids long. The V gene end was trimmed by 0 bases and the J gene end by 2 bases; junction bases not matched to a gene: 4. Here the CDR3 reads CASSQDGGQGPYEQYF. The CDR3 nucleotides read TGCGCCAGCAGCCAAGATGGGGGACAGGGGCCCTACGAGCAGTACTTC.

The sample holds one count of this clone. This chain connects TRBV6-6 to TRBJ2-7, with 7 bases aligning to TRBD2. Germline V gene data show CDR1 as MNHNY and CDR2 as SVGAGI (reference sequence). J lost 2 bases, V lost 5 bases, and 12 bases had no gene match. The CDR3 is 16 residues long. The CDR3 is CASSHPPRAGPYEQYF. CDR3 coding DNA: TGTGCCAGCAGTCACCCCCCTAGAGCGGGACCCTACGAGCAGTACTTC.

This clone was seen just once. The J gene is TRBJ1-2, the V gene TRBV28, with 10 bases fitting TRBD1. Germline loops: CDR1 MDHEN, CDR2 SYDVKM. This CDR3 comprises 13 residues. With 7 bases clipped from V and 6 bases from J, the junction kept 5 bases outside the gene matches. The CDR3 sequence is CASTETGGDGYTF. CDR3 coding DNA: TGTGCCAGCACCGAGACAGGGGGCGATGGCTACACCTTC.

The chain has TRBV6-1 and TRBJ1-5; D ambiguous. The germline V gene encodes CDR1 MNHNS and CDR2 SASEGT. Trimming left V 2 bases short and J 3 bases short, with 5 bases between. The CDR3 is 13 residues long. CDR3 loop: CASSETPNQPQHF. DNA of the CDR3: TGTGCCAGCAGTGAAACCCCCAATCAGCCCCAGCATTTT.

This rearrangement joins TRBV7-2 to TRBJ2-7; D is perhaps TRBD1 (5 bases). The CDR3 consists of 14 residues. Trimming removed 2 bases at V and 2 bases at J, with 10 bases between. The germline V gene encodes CDR1 SGHTA and CDR2 FQGNSA. The CDR3 region has the DNA TGTGCCAGCAGCTTACAGGGAACTCCCTACGAGCAGTACTTC. This translates into CASSLQGTPYEQYF.

This chain joins TRBV27 and TRBJ1-6, with D perhaps TRBD1 (5 bases). The ends were cut back, 7 bases at V and 7 bases at J, with 17 bases in the middle. This CDR3 spans 15 amino acids. Germline V gene sequence: CDR1 MNHEY, CDR2 SMNVEV (reference sequence). CDR3 region: CASTRTGTENSPLHF. The CDR3 bases are TGTGCCAGCACCCGAACCGGGACGGAGAATTCACCCCTCCACTTT.

The V call is TRBV11-2, the J call TRBJ2-2, with D possibly matching TRBD2 (6 bases). V lost 1 base to trimming and J lost 8 bases, with 11 bases between them. The CDR3 length is 14 residues. Germline lookup yields CDR1 SGHAT and CDR2 FQNNGV. CDR3 protein: CASSLGLGKGELFF. In DNA, the CDR3 is TGTGCCAGCAGCTTAGGACTAGGGAAGGGGGAGCTGTTTTTT.

The rearrangement links TRBV7-3 to TRBJ1-2, with 7 bases fitting TRBD1. V shed 1 base and J 7 bases; nucleotides not matched to a gene: 12. Germline CDR1 reads SGHTA; CDR2 reads FQGTGA. The CDR3 length is 16 residues. This CDR3 is CASSLIGTDRVPGYTF. For the CDR3, the DNA is TGTGCCAGCAGCTTAATCGGGACAGATAGGGTCCCTGGCTACACCTTC. The variable domain in full, with the rest retrieved from reference TRBV7-3 and TRBJ1-2, is GAGVSQTPSNKVTEKGKYVELRCDPISGHTALYWYRQSLGQGPEFLIYFQGTGAADDSGLPNDRFFAVRPEGSVSTLKIQRTERGDSAVYLCASSLIGTDRVPGYTFGSGTRLTVV.

This clone was observed once. Other nucleotide sequences in the sample specify the same CDR3. The V call is TRBV30, the J call TRBJ1-1, with 7 positions matching TRBD1. CDR3 length: 12 amino acids. The germline V gene has CDR1 GTSNPN and CDR2 SVGIG (reference sequence). After removal of 3 bases from V and 5 bases from J, the junction contained 3 bases not matched to a gene. The CDR3 sequence is CAWSSTGTEAFF. Here the CDR3 DNA reads TGTGCCTGGAGCTCGACAGGGACTGAAGCTTTCTTT.

A remark on this clone: Additional DNA sequences in this sample encode the identical CDR3. This chain uses TRBV19 with TRBJ1-2, with no clear D. CDR3 length equals 12 residues. CDR1 and CDR2 (germline): LNHDA, SQIVND (reference sequence). V was shortened by 6 bases and J by 6 bases, with 11 bases between the two germline ends. CDR3 sequence reads: CASSPRGDGYTF. The CDR3 nucleotides are TGTGCCAGTAGCCCCCGAGGAGATGGCTACACCTTC.

The chain recombines TRBV6-5 with TRBJ2-1; 9 bases match TRBD2. The CDR3 length is 14 residues. J gave up 12 bases and V 5 bases, and 11 bases lay outside the gene matches. CDR1 is MNHEY, CDR2 SVGAGI, per germline. CDR3 amino acids: CASSTGMAGGWQFF. The CDR3 DNA sequence: TGTGCCAGCAGTACCGGCATGGCGGGAGGGTGGCAGTTCTTC.

The chain has TRBV7-2 and TRBJ2-7; maybe TRBD1 (5 bases). Trimming removed 1 base from V and 1 base from J, with 14 bases in between. In germline, CDR1 is SGHTA, CDR2 FQGNSA. The CDR3 contains 16 residues. This CDR3 reads CASSLESMTASYEQYF. The CDR3 DNA sequence: TGTGCCAGCAGCTTAGAGTCGATGACAGCTTCCTACGAGCAGTACTTC.

The chain is built from TRBV10-2 and TRBJ1-2; D gene uncertain. Germline V gives CDR1 WSHSY, CDR2 SAAADI. The CDR3 contains 12 residues. V was clipped by 3 bases and J by 5 bases, with 7 bases between them. The CDR3 nucleotides read TGCGCCAGCAGTGATGTGGGATATGGCTACACCTTC. The encoded protein is CASSDVGYGYTF.

As for this clone: Its ends do not fully match the called genes, so a read error is possible. V and J are TRBV10-3 and TRBJ2-7, with 14 bases that match TRBD2. Germline V gene sequence: CDR1 ENHRY, CDR2 SYGVKD. This CDR3 comprises 15 residues. The CDR3 here is CAITEGLAGEYEQYF. CDR3 coding DNA: TGTGCCATCACTGAGGGACTAGCGGGAGAATACGAGCAGTACTTC.

The chain couples TRBV7-9 to TRBJ1-4; D is possibly TRBD1 (5 bases). Per germline, CDR1 SEHNR and CDR2 FQNEAQ (reference sequence). V was clipped by 2 bases and J by 3 bases, with 10 bases between them. There are 15 residues in the CDR3. CDR3 in amino acids: CASSLSDTSNEKLFF. The CDR3 bases are TGTGCCAGCAGCTTATCGGACACCTCTAATGAAAAACTGTTTTTT.

The genes are TRBV25-1 and TRBJ2-3; D may match TRBD1 or TRBD2 (6 bases each). The V and J ends lost 3 bases and 3 bases respectively, with 13 bases between them. The CDR3 has 15 amino acids. CDR1 MGHDK and CDR2 SYGVNS come from the germline V gene. CDR3 amino acids: CASSEMGGPTDTQYF. The CDR3, as DNA: TGTGCCAGCAGTGAGATGGGGGGCCCAACAGATACGCAGTATTTT.

The chain recombines TRBV19 with TRBJ1-5; D is possibly TRBD1 (6 bases). Germline CDR1 LNHDA, CDR2 SQIVND (reference sequence). Between the trimmed V and J ends, which lost 6 bases and 7 bases, there was a span of 22 bases. This CDR3 has 16 residues. This CDR3 reads CASSSLTGAGDQPQHF. The CDR3 coding sequence is TGTGCCAGTAGCTCCCTTACCGGGGCAGGGGACCAGCCCCAGCATTTT. Together with reference TRBV19 and TRBJ1-5, the CDR3 gives the full variable domain: DGGITQSPKYLFRKEGQNVTLSCEQNLNHDAMYWYRQDPGQGLRLIYYSQIVNDFQKGDIAEGYSVSREKKESFPLTVTSAQKNPTAFYLCASSSLTGAGDQPQHFGDGTRLSIL.

J is TRBJ1-2 and V is TRBV12-5, with 7 bases matching TRBD1. The CDR3 has 17 amino acids. Germline V gives CDR1 LGHNT, CDR2 FRNRAP. Unmatched junction bases numbered 15, after V lost 4 bases and J lost 4 bases. This chain's CDR3 is CASGSARPGQETYGYTF. CDR3 nucleotide sequence: TGTGCTAGTGGTTCCGCCCGCCCCGGACAGGAGACCTATGGCTACACCTTC.

This clone showed up just once. The V call is TRBV5-4, the J call TRBJ1-5; no firm D call. CDR3 size: 15 residues. Trimming removed 3 bases at V and 3 bases at J, with 13 bases between. The germline CDR1 and CDR2 sequences are SGHNT and YYREEE (reference sequence). The CDR3 spells CASSSYGRINQPQHF. The CDR3 DNA follows: TGTGCCAGCAGCTCATATGGACGGATCAATCAGCCCCAGCATTTT.

This chain connects TRBV10-1 to TRBJ2-7; TRBD1 matches 8 bases. The CDR3 loop spans 14 amino acids. V trimming: 7 bases; J trimming: 0 bases; junction bases outside the gene matches: 5. Germline V gives CDR1 WNHNN, CDR2 SYGVQD (reference sequence). For the CDR3, the DNA is TGCGCCAGCATTCGGACAGGGCCCTCCTACGAGCAGTACTTC. Residues: CASIRTGPSYEQYF.

The V gene is TRBV6-5, the J gene TRBJ1-5, with 9 bases fitting TRBD1. Trimming took 10 bases from V and 10 from J; bases not matched to a gene: 8. This CDR3 is 12 amino acids long. CDR1 and CDR2 (germline): MNHEY, SVGAGI. CDR3 in amino acids: CATGTGPLPQHF. Here the CDR3 DNA reads TGTGCCACGGGGACAGGGCCTTTACCCCAGCATTTT.

The chain recombines TRBV6-5 with TRBJ2-5; a weak D match, TRBD2 (6 bases). Trimming removed 7 bases at V and 7 bases at J, with 10 bases between. The CDR3 contains 11 residues. The V gene's germline CDR1 is MNHEY and CDR2 SVGAGI. This chain's CDR3 is CASTNGGTQYF. CDR3 bases: TGTGCCAGCACTAACGGGGGGACCCAGTACTTC.